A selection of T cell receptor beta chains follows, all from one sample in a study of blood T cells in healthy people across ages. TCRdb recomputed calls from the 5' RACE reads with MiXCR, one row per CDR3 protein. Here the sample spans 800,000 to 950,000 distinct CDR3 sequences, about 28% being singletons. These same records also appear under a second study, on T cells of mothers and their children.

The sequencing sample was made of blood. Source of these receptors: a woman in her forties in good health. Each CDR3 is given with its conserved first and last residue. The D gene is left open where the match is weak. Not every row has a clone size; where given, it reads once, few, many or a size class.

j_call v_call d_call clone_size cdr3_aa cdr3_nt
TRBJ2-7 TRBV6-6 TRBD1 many CASRSGTGDYEQYF TGTGCCAGCAGATCCGGGACAGGGGACTACGAGCAGTACTTC
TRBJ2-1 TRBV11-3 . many CASSLEGPNEQFF TGTGCCAGCAGCTTAGAGGGTCCCAATGAGCAGTTCTTC
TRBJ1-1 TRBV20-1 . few CSASRGLAAFF TGCAGTGCCAGCAGGGGTCTGGCCGCTTTCTTT
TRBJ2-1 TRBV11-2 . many CASRFLGDLPYNEQFF TGTGCCAGCAGGTTCTTGGGGGACCTTCCCTACAATGAGCAGTTCTTC
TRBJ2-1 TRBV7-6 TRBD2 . CASSLVPGERGFEQFF TGTGCCAGCAGCTTAGTCCCGGGAGAGCGGGGGTTTGAGCAGTTCTTC
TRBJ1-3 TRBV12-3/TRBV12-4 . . CASSFYRSGNTVYF TGTGCCAGCAGTTTCTACCGCTCTGGAAACACCGTATATTTT
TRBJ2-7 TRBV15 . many CATSRGAGVYEQYF TGTGCCACCAGCAGAGGGGCCGGCGTTTACGAGCAGTACTTC
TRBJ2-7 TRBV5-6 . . CASGQTGTSYEQYF TGTGCCAGCGGCCAAACAGGGACCTCCTACGAGCAGTACTTC
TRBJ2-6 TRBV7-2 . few CASSSTGMGGANVLTF TGTGCCAGCAGCTCTACAGGGATGGGTGGGGCCAACGTCCTGACTTTC
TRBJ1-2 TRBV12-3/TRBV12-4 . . CASRPGPWPYTF TGTGCCAGCAGGCCCGGGCCTTGGCCCTACACCTTC
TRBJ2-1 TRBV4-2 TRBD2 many CASSQASGGLYNEQFF TGTGCCAGCAGCCAAGCTAGCGGGGGACTTTACAATGAGCAGTTCTTC
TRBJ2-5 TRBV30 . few CAWSYGIQETQYF TGTGCCTGGAGTTACGGGATCCAAGAGACCCAGTACTTC
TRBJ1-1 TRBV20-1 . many CSARGNTEAFF TGCAGCGCCAGGGGGAACACTGAAGCTTTCTTT
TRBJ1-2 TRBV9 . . CASSVALDPYGYTF TGTGCCAGCAGCGTAGCACTGGACCCTTATGGCTACACCTTC
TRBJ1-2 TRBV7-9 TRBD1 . CASSLSDRGPKANYDYTF TGTGCCAGCAGCTTATCGGACAGGGGCCCTAAAGCTAACTATGACTACACCTTC
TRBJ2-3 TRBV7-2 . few CASSLVGVSSDTQYF TGTGCCAGCAGCTTGGTGGGGGTCTCCTCAGATACGCAGTATTTT
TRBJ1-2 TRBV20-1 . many CSAPGRSYGYTF TGCAGTGCCCCCGGACGTAGCTATGGCTACACCTTC
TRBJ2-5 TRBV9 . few CASSVDAGETQYF TGTGCCAGCAGCGTAGATGCGGGAGAGACCCAGTACTTC
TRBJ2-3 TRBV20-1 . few CSARDVKRGTDTQYF TGCAGTGCTAGAGATGTCAAGCGGGGCACAGATACGCAGTATTTT
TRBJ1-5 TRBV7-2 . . CASSMDGQPQHF TGTGCCAGCAGTATGGATGGGCAGCCCCAGCATTTT
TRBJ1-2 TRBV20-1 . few CSAPGSGNGYTF TGCAGTGCCCCGGGCTCGGGAAATGGCTACACCTTC
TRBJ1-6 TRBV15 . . CATSRDKWDGHF TGTGCCACCAGCAGAGATAAATGGGACGGCCACTTT
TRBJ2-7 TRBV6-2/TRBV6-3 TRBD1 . CASSPHSGTGGYEQYF TGTGCCAGCAGTCCCCACTCCGGGACAGGGGGCTACGAGCAGTACTTC
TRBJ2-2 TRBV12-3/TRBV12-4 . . CASTPDSPTGELFF TGTGCCAGCACGCCGGACAGTCCCACCGGGGAGCTGTTTTTT
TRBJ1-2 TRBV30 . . CAWSPRTLGYGYTF TGTGCCTGGAGTCCCCGGACTTTAGGCTATGGCTACACCTTC
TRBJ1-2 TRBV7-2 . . CASSGRGYGYAF TGTGCCAGCAGCGGGAGGGGCTATGGCTACGCCTTC
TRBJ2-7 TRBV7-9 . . CASSLAQGAGFGSEQYF TGTGCCAGCAGCTTAGCCCAAGGGGCAGGGTTTGGCTCCGAGCAGTACTTC
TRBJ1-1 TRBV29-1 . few CSVEDVRNTEAFF TGCAGCGTTGAAGATGTTAGGAACACTGAAGCTTTCTTT
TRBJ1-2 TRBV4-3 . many CASSQDRGLNYGYTF TGCGCCAGCAGCCAAGATCGAGGGCTTAACTATGGCTACACCTTC
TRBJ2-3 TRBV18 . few CASSPQGSADTQYF TGTGCCAGCTCACCACAAGGTTCGGCAGATACGCAGTATTTT
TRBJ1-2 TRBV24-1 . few CATSDRGTNYGYTF TGTGCCACCAGTGATCGGGGGACTAACTATGGCTACACCTTC
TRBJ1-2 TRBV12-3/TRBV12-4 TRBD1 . CASSFTGGVYYGYTF TGTGCCAGCAGTTTTACAGGGGGCGTCTACTATGGCTACACCTTC